This TCR beta chain originates from a study of shared clonotypes between healthy human individuals. Clones were sequenced by immunoSEQ multiplex PCR, and TCRdb holds only the in-frame ones, with some missing. The sample holds 800,000 or so clones; just over 95% are singletons and the top ten take under 0.25%. The CDR3 sequence is 14 residues long. Deletions cut 5 bases from V and 3 bases from J, with 14 bases between. Germline loops: CDR1 SEHNR, CDR2 FQNEAQ (reference sequence). A single count supports this clone. CD45RO-negative, CCR7-positively selected cells formed the naive CD8 fraction, excluding terminally differentiated effector memory CD45RA+ cells.

The receptor's source is a man aged 25 to 40 in good health. Input material: naive CD8+ T cells sorted from blood. V and J are TRBV7-9 and TRBJ2-7; D perhaps matches TRBD1 (6 bases). This CDR3 reads CASSPATGVYEQYF. The CDR3 DNA is TGTGCCAGCAGCCCCGCGACAGGAGTCTACGAGCAGTACTTC.